A single sample is the source of the 11 T cell receptor beta chains below, sequenced in a study of PD-1 blockade in classical Hodgkin lymphoma. Relapses following autologous stem cell transplantation were seen in all patients, with brentuximab vedotin exposure varying. Repertoires were generated with immunoSEQ multiplex PCR, while TCRdb's copy carries only in-frame clones and drops some. The sample shows roughly 42,000 clones, about 74% of them seen only once. The sequences come from peripheral blood mononuclear cells (PBMCs), collected at baseline. The origin of the receptors is a human donor with classical Hodgkin lymphoma.

The J gene is TRBJ1-2, the V gene TRBV6-6; 7 bases line up with TRBD1. The germline CDR1 and CDR2 sequences are MNHNY and SVGAGI (reference sequence). After removal of 2 bases from V and 5 bases from J, the junction contained 2 bases not matched to a gene. CDR3 size: 13 residues. The CDR3 here is CASSYGQEYGYTF. CDR3 DNA: TGTGCCAGCAGTTACGGACAGGAATATGGCTACACCTTC.

The count of this clone is one. V gene TRBV6-1 combines with J gene TRBJ1-5, with D uncertain. The CDR3 runs to 14 residues. Per germline, CDR1 MNHNS and CDR2 SASEGT. Deletions cut 2 bases from V and 1 base from J, with 6 bases between. In DNA, the CDR3 is TGTGCCAGCAGTGAATCTGGGAGCAATCAGCCCCAGCATTTT. Amino acid sequence: CASSESGSNQPQHF.

This clone was seen many times. The chain has TRBV27 and TRBJ2-7; TRBD1 aligns across 7 bases. Germline V lookup: CDR1 MNHEY, CDR2 SMNVEV (reference sequence). J gave up 1 base and V 5 bases, and 8 bases lay outside the gene matches. The CDR3 consists of 15 residues. CDR3 DNA sequence: TGTGCCAGCAGTCCCGGGGACAGACCGTCCTACGAGCAGTACTTC. This translates into CASSPGDRPSYEQYF.

The V gene is TRBV30, the J gene TRBJ2-7; 11 bases line up with TRBD1. From germline, CDR1 is GTSNPN and CDR2 SVGIG (reference sequence). The junction had 5 bases not matched to a gene; V was cut back by 2 bases and J by 2 bases. There are 15 residues in the CDR3. DNA of the CDR3: TGTGCCTGGAGTCCAGGGACAGGGGGTACCTACGAGCAGTACTTC. It is translated as CAWSPGTGGTYEQYF.

The rearrangement uses TRBV30 and TRBJ1-5, with D possibly matching TRBD1 (5 bases). V was shortened by 1 base and J by 2 bases, with 15 bases between the two germline ends. The CDR3 length is 16 residues. Germline V gives CDR1 GTSNPN, CDR2 SVGIG (reference sequence). The CDR3 here is CAWSATGGGGNQPQHF. The CDR3 DNA reads TGTGCCTGGAGTGCCACAGGTGGGGGAGGCAATCAGCCCCAGCATTTT.

This clone was seen a few times. V gene TRBV9 combines with J gene TRBJ1-2, with D unresolved. Germline values: CDR1 SGDLS, CDR2 YYNGEE. The CDR3 is 13 residues long. V lost 0 bases, J lost 7 bases, and 10 bases lay in between. The CDR3 bases are TGTGCCAGCAGCGTAGGGCAGGCTCCTGGCTACACCTTC. This encodes CASSVGQAPGYTF.

On this clone: This sample also contains other DNA sequences that code for the same CDR3. This rearrangement joins TRBV9 to TRBJ2-7, with D hard to call. Germline V lookup: CDR1 SGDLS, CDR2 YYNGEE. The CDR3 has 13 residues. V was clipped by 0 bases and J by 0 bases, with 4 bases between them. Written as DNA, the CDR3 is TGTGCCAGCAGCGTAGAGGGCTCCTACGAGCAGTACTTC. Translation: CASSVEGSYEQYF.

The CDR3 nucleotides are TGTGCCATCAGTGAGTCGAACCAGCTTTTCACCGGGGAGCTGTTTTTT. Its translation: CAISESNQLFTGELFF. This chain connects TRBV10-3 to TRBJ2-2; D gene unclear. This CDR3 spans 16 amino acids. Germline V gene data show CDR1 as ENHRY and CDR2 as SYGVKD. Trimming took off 0 bases at V and 4 bases at J, with 12 bases between the two ends.

The V call is TRBV6-5, the J call TRBJ2-3; perhaps TRBD1 as D (6 bases). This CDR3 region has 15 residues. The V gene lost 0 bases and the J gene lost 2 bases, with 9 bases spanning the gap. Germline CDR1 and CDR2: MNHEY and SVGAGI. CDR3 in DNA: TGTGCCAGCAGTTACTCATGGGACACCACAGATACGCAGTATTTT. Encoded protein: CASSYSWDTTDTQYF.

The chain uses TRBV30 and TRBJ2-3; a possible D gene is TRBD1 (7 bases). The CDR3 is 14 residues long. V gave up 1 base and J gave up 2 bases, with 10 bases separating them. Germline values: CDR1 GTSNPN, CDR2 SVGIG (reference sequence). This chain's CDR3 is CAWSGQGLTDTQYF. The CDR3 region has the DNA TGTGCCTGGAGTGGACAGGGACTCACAGATACGCAGTATTTT.

As concerns this clone: Other DNA variants within this sample encode the same CDR3. V and J are TRBV5-1 and TRBJ1-1; D is unresolved. The CDR3 is 14 residues long. Per the germline V gene, CDR1 is SGHRS and CDR2 is YFSETQ. Trimming left V 3 bases short and J 1 base short, with 10 bases between. The CDR3 nucleotides are TGCGCCAGCAGCTGGAGGACGGGGAACACTGAAGCTTTCTTT. Residues: CASSWRTGNTEAFF.